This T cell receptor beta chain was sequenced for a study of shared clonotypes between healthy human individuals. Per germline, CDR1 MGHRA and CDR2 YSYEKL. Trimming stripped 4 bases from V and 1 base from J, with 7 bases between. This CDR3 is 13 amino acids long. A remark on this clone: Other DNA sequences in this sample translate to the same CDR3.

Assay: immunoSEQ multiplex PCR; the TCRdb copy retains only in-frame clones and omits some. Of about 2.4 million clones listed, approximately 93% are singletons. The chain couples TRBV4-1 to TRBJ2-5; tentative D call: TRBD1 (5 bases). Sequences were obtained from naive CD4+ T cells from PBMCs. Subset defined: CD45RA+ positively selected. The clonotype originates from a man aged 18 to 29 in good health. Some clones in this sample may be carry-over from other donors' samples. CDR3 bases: TGCGCCAGCAGCCTGGGGCCCCAAGAGACCCAGTACTTC. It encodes CASSLGPQETQYF.